This entry features one TCR beta chain sequence. No antigen is known for it. No base quality values were provided; no much bigger clone lies one nucleotide off. This sample stems from a study of beta chain features in type 1 diabetes (dated by TCRdb to 2016 to 2018). In the study overall: Patients and healthy donors did not differ in mean age, gender distribution, total cell number or subset yield. A total of about 110 million sorted cells were examined across all samples, and the number of cells per subset was strongly correlated with RNA yield. The study compared the TCRB repertoires of sorted circulating CD4+ T cell subsets in recently diagnosed type 1 diabetes patients with those in matched healthy donors. Regulatory and stem cell-like memory subsets were isolated from only 8 patients and about eight healthy donors, whereas naive and central memory subsets came from all 30 or so donors. Results the study describes overall, beyond this receptor: Because cDNA was sequenced instead of genomic DNA, highly expressing activated cells could be over-represented, though the groups showed no difference in activation or CD3 levels. HLA sub-analyses involved small numbers of individuals, so any influence of HLA type on TCRB rearrangement remained unresolved. At VDJ recombination sites, patients with type 1 diabetes made fewer insertions and deleted more nucleotides, a pattern implying thymic rearrangement abnormalities. A moderate but significant shortening of TCRB CDR3 length was observed in type 1 diabetes patients in all four CD4+ subsets. PCR might favor shorter templates, but patient and control samples were amplified and corrected together, so any skew would affect both groups equally. The naive, central memory and regulatory TCRB repertoires appeared to resemble one another more closely among patients than among healthy donors.

The High Capacity cDNA Reverse Transcription Kit was used to reverse transcribe all of the isolated RNA, meaning that expressed TCRB transcripts were what got sequenced. Deep immunoSEQ sequencing was performed on naive, central memory and regulatory T cell samples, with an average of approximately 3.9 million total reads per sample. Sorted cells were lysed in RLT buffer and RNA was extracted with DNase-treated RNeasy Micro or Mini kits, depending on cell number. Each cell subset was processed on its own to prevent cross-contamination, while patient and healthy donor samples were processed together. The immunoSEQ multiplex PCR was used to amplify TCRB sequences from cDNA, yielding 87-bp fragments that span the CDR3 region. The amplicons were sequenced using the Illumina HiSeq platform. Per the original workflow: PCR bias was corrected computationally using synthetic template baselines, and reads within Hamming distance 2 were collapsed, with unmergeable singletons discarded. By aligning reads against IMGT, V, D and J genes, CDR3 length, and insertions or deletions at six rearrangement sites were assigned. Within each subset, clonotype counts were normalized to sorted cell number, and only after that were true diversity and Gini coefficients computed with the tcR R package. The overlap coefficient, calculated on TCRB nucleotide sequences, was used to quantify repertoire sharing. Out-of-frame TCRB sequences from naive cells were analyzed as a proxy for the pre-selection repertoire. What TCRdb holds here is the immuneACCESS table cut down to in-frame rearrangements. Part of the clones is not present; checked against another copy, under half of the missing clones reflect an unresolved V gene, and the others are unexplained. That table furnishes V, J and clone size, whereas the DNA furnished D and trimming. For this sample the table gives hundreds of thousands of clones, of which over 11% were detected only once. Less than 0.04% of the sample belongs to the ten largest clones.

From its cysteine to its phenylalanine, the CDR3 spans 17 amino acids. CDR3 DNA only is kept here, 51 bases in frame from base 1. CDR1 and CDR2 are drawn from the germline V gene: SGHRS, YFSETQ. V was cut back by 1 base and J by 4 bases, leaving a gap of 15 bases between them. A single peripheral blood draw of around 120 mL on average was collected from each donor into heparinised tubes. A BD FACSAria II was used to sort naive, central memory, regulatory and stem cell-like memory CD4+ T cells with a panel that included CD45RO, CCR7, CD25, CD127, CD95 and CD27. All sorted populations exceeded 95% purity. Right away, PBMCs were isolated by Lymphoprep density gradient centrifugation and were stained directly, with no culture step. To minimize batch effects, samples were stained and sorted in pairs, one healthy donor with one patient per experiment.

The chain is encoded by TRBV5-1 joined to TRBJ2-6; the D gene cannot be named for sure. This clonotype was sampled from a young man with type 1 diabetes. Sequencing used naive CD4+ T cells from blood. Interpreted using the paper, the cell subset or site label stands for: true naive CD4+ T cells. This receptor has the CDR3 CASSLPRAIGGANVLTF. The bases are TGCGCCAGCAGCTTGCCCCGGGCAATAGGAGGGGCCAACGTCCTGACTTTC.